This TCR beta chain is from a study of cytomegalovirus exposure and HLA in healthy donors. Study-level findings and limits: Solely CMV serostatus was available to characterize immune exposure.

Comments on this clone: Antigen specificity is unknown.

The PCR was carried out with 60 Vbeta primers and 13 Jbeta primers. Original methodology: Unique TCR beta chains totaled roughly 81 million in a later count, with roughly 11 million of them shared. Generated by immunoSEQ multiplex PCR, the TCRdb table keeps only in-frame clones and is missing some. Clone size and V and J calls were adopted from that table, with D and trimming inferred from the DNA. The sample yields more than 100,000 clones, roughly 65% seen once. The CDR3 is made up of 18 amino acids. Germline values: CDR1 MGHRA, CDR2 YSYEKL. V was pared by 4 bases and J by 1 base, with 5 bases of the junction left unmatched.

The clonotype comes from a man between 35 and 55 years old in good health and CMV-seropositive. The genes are TRBV4-1 and TRBJ2-3; 16 nucleotides match TRBD2. Input material: PBMCs. CDR3 residues: CASSPPGLAGGGTDTQYF. Here the CDR3 DNA reads TGCGCCAGCAGCCCACCGGGACTAGCGGGGGGGGGCACAGATACGCAGTATTTT.